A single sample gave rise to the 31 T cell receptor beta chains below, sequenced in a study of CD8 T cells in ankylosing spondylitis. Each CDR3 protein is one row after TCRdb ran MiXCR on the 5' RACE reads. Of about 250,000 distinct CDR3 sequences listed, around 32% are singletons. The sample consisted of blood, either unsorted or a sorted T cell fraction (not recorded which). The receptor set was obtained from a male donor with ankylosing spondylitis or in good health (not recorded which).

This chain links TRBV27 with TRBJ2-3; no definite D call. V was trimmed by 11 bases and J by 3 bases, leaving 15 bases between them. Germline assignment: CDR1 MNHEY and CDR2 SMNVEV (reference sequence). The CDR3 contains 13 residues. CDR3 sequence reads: CAGPPNPTDTQYF. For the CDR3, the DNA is TGTGCCGGCCCGCCTAACCCAACAGATACGCAGTATTTT.

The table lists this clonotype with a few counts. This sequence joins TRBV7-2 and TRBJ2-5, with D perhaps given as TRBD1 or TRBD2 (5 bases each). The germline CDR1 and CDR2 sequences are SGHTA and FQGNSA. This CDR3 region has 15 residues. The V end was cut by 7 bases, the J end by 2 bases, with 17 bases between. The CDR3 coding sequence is TGTGCCAGCATCAAGGGACCTCGCCATCAAGAGACCCAGTACTTC. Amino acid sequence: CASIKGPRHQETQYF.

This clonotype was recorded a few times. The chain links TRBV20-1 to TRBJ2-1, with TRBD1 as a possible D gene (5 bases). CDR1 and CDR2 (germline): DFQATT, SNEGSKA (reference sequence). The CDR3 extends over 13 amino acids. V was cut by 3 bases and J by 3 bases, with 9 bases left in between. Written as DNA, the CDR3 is TGCAGTGCTAGCAGGGCTGTCTACAATGAGCAGTTCTTC. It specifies CSASRAVYNEQFF.

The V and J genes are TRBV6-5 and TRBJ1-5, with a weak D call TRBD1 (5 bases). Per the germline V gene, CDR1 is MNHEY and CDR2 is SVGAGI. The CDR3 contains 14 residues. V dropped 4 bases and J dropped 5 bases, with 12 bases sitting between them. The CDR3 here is CASSSGTSYQPQHF. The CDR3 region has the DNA TGTGCCAGCAGTTCCGGGACTTCCTATCAGCCCCAGCATTTT.

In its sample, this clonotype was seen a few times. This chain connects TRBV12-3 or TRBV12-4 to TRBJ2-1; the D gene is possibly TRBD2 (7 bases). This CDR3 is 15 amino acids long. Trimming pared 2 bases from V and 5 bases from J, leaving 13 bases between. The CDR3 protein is CASSLLGGPNNEQFF. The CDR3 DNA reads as TGTGCCAGCAGTTTACTCGGGGGGCCGAACAATGAGCAGTTCTTC.

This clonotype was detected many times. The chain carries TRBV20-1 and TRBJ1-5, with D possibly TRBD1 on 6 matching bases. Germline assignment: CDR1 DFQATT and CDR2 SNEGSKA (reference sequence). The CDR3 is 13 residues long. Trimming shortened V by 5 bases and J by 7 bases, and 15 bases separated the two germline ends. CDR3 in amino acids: CSAGQGYGQPQHF. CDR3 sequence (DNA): TGCAGTGCTGGGCAGGGGTACGGGCAGCCCCAGCATTTT.

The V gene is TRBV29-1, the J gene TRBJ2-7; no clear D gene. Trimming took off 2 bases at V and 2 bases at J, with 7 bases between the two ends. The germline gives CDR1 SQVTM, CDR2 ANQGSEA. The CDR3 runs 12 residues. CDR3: CSVEHSPYEQYF. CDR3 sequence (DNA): TGCAGCGTTGAACACAGCCCCTACGAGCAGTACTTC.

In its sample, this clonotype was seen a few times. CDR3 region: CASSSPRVRSYNEQFF. DNA for the CDR3: TGTGCCAGCAGTTCTCCCCGGGTAAGGTCCTACAATGAGCAGTTCTTC. The chain uses TRBV6-5 and TRBJ2-1; D remains ambiguous. Germline values: CDR1 MNHEY, CDR2 SVGAGI. CDR3 length equals 16 residues. Deletions cut 4 bases from V and 1 base from J, with 14 bases between.

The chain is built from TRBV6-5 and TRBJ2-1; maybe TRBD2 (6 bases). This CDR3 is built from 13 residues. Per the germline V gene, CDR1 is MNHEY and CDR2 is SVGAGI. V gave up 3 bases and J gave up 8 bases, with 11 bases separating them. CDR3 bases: TGTGCCAGCAGTTATGGGACTTCCGATGAGCAGTTCTTC. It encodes CASSYGTSDEQFF.

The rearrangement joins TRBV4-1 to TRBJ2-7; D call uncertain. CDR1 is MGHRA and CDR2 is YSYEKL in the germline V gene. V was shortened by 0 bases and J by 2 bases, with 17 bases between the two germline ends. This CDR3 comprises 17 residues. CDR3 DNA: TGCGCCAGCAGCCAAGATCTTGGGTCCTCTACAACCTACGAGCAGTACTTC. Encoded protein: CASSQDLGSSTTYEQYF.

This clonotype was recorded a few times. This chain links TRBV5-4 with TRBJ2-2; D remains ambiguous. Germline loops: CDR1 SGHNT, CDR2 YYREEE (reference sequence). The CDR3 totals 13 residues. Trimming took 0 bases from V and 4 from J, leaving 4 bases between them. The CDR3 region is CASSLGTTGELFF. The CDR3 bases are TGTGCCAGCAGCTTGGGGACCACCGGGGAGCTGTTTTTT.

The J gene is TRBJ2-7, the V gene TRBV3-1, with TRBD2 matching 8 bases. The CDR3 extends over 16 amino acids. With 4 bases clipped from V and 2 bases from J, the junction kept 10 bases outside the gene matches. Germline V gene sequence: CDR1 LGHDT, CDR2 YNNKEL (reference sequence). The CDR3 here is CASSPILAGRAYEQYF. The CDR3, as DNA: TGTGCCAGCAGCCCGATTTTAGCGGGGCGAGCCTACGAGCAGTACTTC.

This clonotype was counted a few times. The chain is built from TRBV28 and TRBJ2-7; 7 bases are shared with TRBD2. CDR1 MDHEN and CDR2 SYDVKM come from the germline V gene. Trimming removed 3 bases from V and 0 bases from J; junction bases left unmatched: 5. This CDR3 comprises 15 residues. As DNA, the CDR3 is TGTGCCAGCAGTTTTCCAGCGGGGACCTCCTACGAGCAGTACTTC. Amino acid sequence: CASSFPAGTSYEQYF.

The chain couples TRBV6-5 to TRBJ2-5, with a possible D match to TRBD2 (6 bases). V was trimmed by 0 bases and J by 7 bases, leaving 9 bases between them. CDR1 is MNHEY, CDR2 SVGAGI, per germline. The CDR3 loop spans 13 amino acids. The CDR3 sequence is CASSYSWEVTQYF. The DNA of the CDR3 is TGTGCCAGCAGTTACTCTTGGGAGGTGACCCAGTACTTC.

Here the CDR3 DNA reads TGTGCCAGCAGTTTGGGGGGCTTAGGGTCTGGGGCCAACGTCCTGACTTTC. Translation: CASSLGGLGSGANVLTF. The chain links TRBV12-3 or TRBV12-4 to TRBJ2-6; the D call may be TRBD1 or TRBD2 (6 bases each). Trimming cost V 3 bases and J 1 base, with 13 bases left between them. The CDR3 consists of 17 residues.

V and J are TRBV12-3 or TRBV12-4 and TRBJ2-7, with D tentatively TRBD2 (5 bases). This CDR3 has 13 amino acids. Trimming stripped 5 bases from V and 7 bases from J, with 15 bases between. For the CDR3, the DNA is TGTGCCAGCAGTACGGGGTCTGCTGTGGAGCAGTACTTC. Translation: CASSTGSAVEQYF.

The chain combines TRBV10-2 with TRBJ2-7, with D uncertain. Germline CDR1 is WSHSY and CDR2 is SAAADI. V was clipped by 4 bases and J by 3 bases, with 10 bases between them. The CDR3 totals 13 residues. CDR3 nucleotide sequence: TGCGCCAGCAGTGTTCCGGGCTACTACGAGCAGTACTTC. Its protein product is CASSVPGYYEQYF.

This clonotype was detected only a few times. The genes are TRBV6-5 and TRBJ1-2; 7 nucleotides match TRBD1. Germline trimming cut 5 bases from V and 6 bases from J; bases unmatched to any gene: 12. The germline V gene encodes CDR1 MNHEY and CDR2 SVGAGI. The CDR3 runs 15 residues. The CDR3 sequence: CASSNRGLGVNGYTF. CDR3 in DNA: TGTGCCAGCAGTAACAGGGGCCTTGGGGTGAATGGCTACACCTTC.

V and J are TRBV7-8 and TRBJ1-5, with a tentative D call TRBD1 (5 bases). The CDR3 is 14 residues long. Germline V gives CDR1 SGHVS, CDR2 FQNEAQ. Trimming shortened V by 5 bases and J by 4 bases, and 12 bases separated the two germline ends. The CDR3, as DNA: TGTGCCAGCAGCAGGTCTGGGGGGAATCAGCCCCAGCATTTT. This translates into CASSRSGGNQPQHF.

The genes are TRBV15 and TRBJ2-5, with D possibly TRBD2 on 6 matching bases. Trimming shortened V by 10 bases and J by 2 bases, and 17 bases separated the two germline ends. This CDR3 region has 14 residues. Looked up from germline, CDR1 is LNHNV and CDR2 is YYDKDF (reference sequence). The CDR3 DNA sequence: TGTGCCAGCGGGACCTTTACCCCTCAAGAGACCCAGTACTTC. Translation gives CASGTFTPQETQYF.

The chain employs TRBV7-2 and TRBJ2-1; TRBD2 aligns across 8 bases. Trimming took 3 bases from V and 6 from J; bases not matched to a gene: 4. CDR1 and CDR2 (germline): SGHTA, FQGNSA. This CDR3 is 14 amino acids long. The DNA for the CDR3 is TGTGCCAGCAGCTTGCGGGGGGCGCGCAATGAGCAGTTCTTC. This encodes CASSLRGARNEQFF.

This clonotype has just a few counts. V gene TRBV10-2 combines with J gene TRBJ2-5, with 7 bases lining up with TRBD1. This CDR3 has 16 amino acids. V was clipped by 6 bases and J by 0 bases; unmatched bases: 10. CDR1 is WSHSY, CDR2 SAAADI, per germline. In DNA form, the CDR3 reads TGCGCCAGCAGGCCCACAGGGGCTTCGTACCAAGAGACCCAGTACTTC. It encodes CASRPTGASYQETQYF.

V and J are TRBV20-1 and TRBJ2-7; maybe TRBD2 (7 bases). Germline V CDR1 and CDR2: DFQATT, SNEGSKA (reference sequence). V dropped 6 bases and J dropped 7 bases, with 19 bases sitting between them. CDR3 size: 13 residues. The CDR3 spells CSAFKGGGGEQYF. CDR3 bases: TGCAGTGCCTTTAAAGGGGGGGGAGGGGAGCAGTACTTC.

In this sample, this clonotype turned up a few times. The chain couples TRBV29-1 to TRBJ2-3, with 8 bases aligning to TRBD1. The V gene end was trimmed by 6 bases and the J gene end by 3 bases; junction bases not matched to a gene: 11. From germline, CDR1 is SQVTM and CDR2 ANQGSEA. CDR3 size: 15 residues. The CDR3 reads CSVGGTGGLTDTQYF. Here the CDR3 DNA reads TGCAGCGTCGGGGGAACAGGGGGTTTGACAGATACGCAGTATTTT.

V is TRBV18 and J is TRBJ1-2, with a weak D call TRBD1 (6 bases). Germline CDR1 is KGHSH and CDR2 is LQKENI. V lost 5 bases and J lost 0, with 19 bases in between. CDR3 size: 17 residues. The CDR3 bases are TGTGCCAGCTCAGTGATGGCGGCGCCAGGGGCTAACTATGGCTACACCTTC. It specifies CASSVMAAPGANYGYTF.

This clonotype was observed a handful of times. Here the CDR3 reads CASRYGQGSYEQYF. As DNA, the CDR3 is TGTGCCAGCAGATATGGACAGGGCTCCTACGAGCAGTACTTC. This sequence joins TRBV12-3 or TRBV12-4 and TRBJ2-7, with 8 bases aligning to TRBD1. Losses at the gene ends were 6 bases for V and 0 bases for J; bases not matched to a gene: 4. CDR3 length: 14 amino acids.

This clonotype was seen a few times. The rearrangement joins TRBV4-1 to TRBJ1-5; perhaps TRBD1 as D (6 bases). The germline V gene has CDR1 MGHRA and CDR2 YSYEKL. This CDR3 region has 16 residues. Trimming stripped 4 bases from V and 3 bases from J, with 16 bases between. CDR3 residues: CASSPTGDTLNQPQHF. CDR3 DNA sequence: TGCGCCAGCAGCCCCACTGGGGACACCCTCAATCAGCCCCAGCATTTT.

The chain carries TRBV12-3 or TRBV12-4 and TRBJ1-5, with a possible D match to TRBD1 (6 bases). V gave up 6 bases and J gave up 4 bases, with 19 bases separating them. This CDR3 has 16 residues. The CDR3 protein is CASSTTGATGNQPQHF. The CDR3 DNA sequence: TGTGCCAGCAGCACGACAGGCGCCACAGGAAATCAGCCCCAGCATTTT.

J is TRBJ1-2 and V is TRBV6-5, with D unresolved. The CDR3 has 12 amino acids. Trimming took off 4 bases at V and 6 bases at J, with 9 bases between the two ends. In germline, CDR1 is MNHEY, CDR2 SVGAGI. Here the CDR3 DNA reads TGTGCCAGCAGTTCAGGAGTTCATGGCTACACCTTC. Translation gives CASSSGVHGYTF.

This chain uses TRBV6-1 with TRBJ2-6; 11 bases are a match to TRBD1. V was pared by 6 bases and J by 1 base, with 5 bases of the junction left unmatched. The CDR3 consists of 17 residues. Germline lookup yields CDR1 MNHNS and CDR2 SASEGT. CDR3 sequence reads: CASRQGTGGSGANVLTF. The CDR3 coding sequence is TGTGCCAGCAGGCAGGGGACAGGGGGGTCTGGGGCCAACGTCCTGACTTTC.

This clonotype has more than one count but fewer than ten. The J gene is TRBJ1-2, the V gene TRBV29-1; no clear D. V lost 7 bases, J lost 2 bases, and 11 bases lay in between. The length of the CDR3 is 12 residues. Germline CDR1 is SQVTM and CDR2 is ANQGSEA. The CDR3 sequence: CSAPEDNYGYTF. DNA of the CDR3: TGCAGCGCCCCCGAAGACAACTATGGCTACACCTTC.